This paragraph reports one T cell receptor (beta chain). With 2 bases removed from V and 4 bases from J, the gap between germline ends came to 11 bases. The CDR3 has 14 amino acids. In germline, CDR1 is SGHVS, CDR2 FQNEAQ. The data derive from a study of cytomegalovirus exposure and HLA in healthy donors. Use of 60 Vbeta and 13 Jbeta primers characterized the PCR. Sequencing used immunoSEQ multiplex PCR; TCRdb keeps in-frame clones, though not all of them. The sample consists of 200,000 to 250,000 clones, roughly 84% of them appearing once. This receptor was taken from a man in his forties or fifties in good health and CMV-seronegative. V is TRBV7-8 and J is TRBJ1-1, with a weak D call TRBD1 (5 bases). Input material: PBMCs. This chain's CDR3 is CASSLLWGGTEAFF. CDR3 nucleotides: TGTGCCAGCAGCTTATTATGGGGGGGCACTGAAGCTTTCTTT.